These 2 T cell receptor beta chains were sequenced from one sample in a study of persistence of HIV-infected CD4 T cells. These receptors have no known antigen. Cells were stimulated with overlapping HIV-1 Gag 15-mer peptides. CD40L/CD69 double-negative CD45RO-high memory CD4+ T cells were collected. The immunoSEQ assay was version 4, run in survey mode. Sequencing used immunoSEQ multiplex PCR; TCRdb keeps in-frame clones, though not all of them. Of 30,000 to 40,000 clones in the sample, 82% are singletons; the top ten hold about 18%. The sequenced sample was CD4+ T cells sorted from PBMCs after approximately 19-hour stimulation, obtained from a patient who received antiretroviral therapy. Source of these receptors: an adult woman with HIV who was CMV-seropositive.

The J gene is TRBJ1-4, the V gene TRBV30; D is uncertain. Germline V gives CDR1 GTSNPN, CDR2 SVGIG (reference sequence). Trimming pared 6 bases from V and 0 bases from J, leaving 20 bases between. This CDR3 is 17 amino acids long. The CDR3 nucleotides read TGTGCCTGCTCCAGGTGGGGTCTCGGGGCAACTAATGAAAAACTGTTTTTT. Its translation: CACSRWGLGATNEKLFF.

V and J are TRBV4-3 and TRBJ2-2; tentatively, D is TRBD2 (6 bases). The CDR3 spans 17 residues. The V gene lost 0 bases and the J gene lost 5 bases, with 16 bases spanning the gap. Germline assignment: CDR1 LGHNA and CDR2 YSLEER. The CDR3 DNA reads TGCGCCAGCAGCCAAGATTGGGGGGTTTCTGGAACCGGGGAGCTGTTTTTT. Translated: CASSQDWGVSGTGELFF.